What follows are 27 T cell receptor beta chains derived from one specimen sequenced in a study of multiple sclerosis patients with progressive multifocal leukoencephalopathy. Time point noted: before natalizumab initiation. Measured with immunoSEQ multiplex PCR; TCRdb has only the in-frame clones, and not every one. This table has about 32,000 clones, around 92% appearing once. The sample comprised PBMCs. These receptors were collected from a man aged 30 to 39 with multiple sclerosis.

CDR3 nucleotides: TGCGCCAGCAGCTTGGGTCTAGCGGGCGGCACAGATACGCAGTATTTT. Its protein product is CASSLGLAGGTDTQYF. The chain combines TRBV5-1 with TRBJ2-3; 8 nucleotides match TRBD2. This CDR3 comprises 16 residues. The V segment lost 0 bases and the J segment 1 base; nucleotides outside the gene matches: 4. CDR1 and CDR2 (germline): SGHRS, YFSETQ.

The chain has TRBV7-6 and TRBJ2-5; TRBD1 matches 9 bases. The DNA end is a closer match to TRBJ2-7, so the J assignment may be wrong. CDR1 and CDR2 from the germline V gene are SGHVS and FNYEAQ. The CDR3 has 14 amino acids. CDR3 DNA sequence: TGTGCCAGCAGCCAGGGACAGGGTGATTACGAGCAGTACTTC. Translated, it gives CASSQGQGDYEQYF.

J is TRBJ2-7 and V is TRBV7-2, with D uncertain. V was trimmed by 1 base and J by 1 base, leaving 11 bases between them. Germline V gene data show CDR1 as SGHTA and CDR2 as FQGNSA. The CDR3 length is 15 residues. The CDR3 region is CASSLVEILSYEQYF. The CDR3 DNA reads TGTGCCAGCAGCTTAGTAGAAATCCTTTCCTACGAGCAGTACTTC.

The chain joins TRBV6-5 to TRBJ2-3, with D unclear. The CDR3 spans 12 residues. Per germline, CDR1 MNHEY and CDR2 SVGAGI. V was shortened by 5 bases and J by 2 bases, with 5 bases between the two germline ends. The CDR3 region is CASSLYTDTQYF. The CDR3 bases are TGTGCCAGCAGTCTGTACACAGATACGCAGTATTTT.

The chain combines TRBV6-1 with TRBJ1-5; no reliable D call. This CDR3 comprises 13 residues. Looked up from germline, CDR1 is MNHNS and CDR2 is SASEGT. With 4 bases removed from V and 5 bases from J, the gap between germline ends came to 9 bases. CDR3 protein: CASSAGQHQPQHF. The CDR3, as DNA: TGTGCCAGCAGTGCTGGGCAACATCAGCCCCAGCATTTT.

This sequence joins TRBV19 and TRBJ2-1; 8 positions agree with TRBD2. V lost 6 bases, J lost 0 bases, and 13 bases stayed unmatched. CDR3 length equals 18 residues. Germline V gives CDR1 LNHDA, CDR2 SQIVND (reference sequence). The CDR3 nucleotides are TGTGCCAGTAGACTCCGAATAGCGGGACCGAGCTCCTACAATGAGCAGTTCTTC. Amino acids: CASRLRIAGPSSYNEQFF.

CDR3 DNA: TGCGCCAGCAGCCACGGAAGGGGGGCAATCAACAATGAGCAGTTCTTC. Protein product: CASSHGRGAINNEQFF. The chain employs TRBV4-3 and TRBJ2-1; D may match TRBD1 or TRBD2 (6 bases each). This CDR3 is built from 16 residues. V lost 3 bases and J lost 5, with 17 bases in between. Germline V gene sequence: CDR1 LGHNA, CDR2 YSLEER.

V usage is TRBV11-3 and J usage is TRBJ2-2; D gene ambiguous. The CDR3 extends over 11 amino acids. Germline V lookup: CDR1 SGHNT, CDR2 YENEEA. Trimming pared 6 bases from V and 7 bases from J, leaving 6 bases between. This chain's CDR3 is CASRAYGELFF. CDR3 DNA: TGTGCCAGCAGGGCGTACGGGGAGCTGTTTTTT. The full variable domain, completed using reference TRBV11-3 and TRBJ2-2, is EAGVVQSPRYKIIEKKQPVAFWCNPISGHNTLYWYLQNLGQGPELLIRYENEEAVDDSQLPKDRFSAERLKGVDSTLKIQPAELGDSAVYLCASRAYGELFFGEGSRLTVL.

The chain is built from TRBV7-9 and TRBJ1-2, with a tentative D call TRBD1 (5 bases). The CDR3 is 14 amino acids. V was shortened by 1 base and J by 7 bases, with 13 bases between the two germline ends. The germline gives CDR1 SEHNR, CDR2 FQNEAQ (reference sequence). CDR3 coding DNA: TGTGCCAGCAGCTTAGTTGGGGGTATTGCTGGCTACACCTTC. Translation: CASSLVGGIAGYTF.

The rearrangement uses TRBV23-1 and TRBJ2-7; D gene uncertain. TRBV23-1 is treated as an ORF (open reading frame) with a function not yet certain. Trimming took 5 bases from V and 3 from J, leaving 11 bases between them. This CDR3 is 13 amino acids long. CDR3 DNA sequence: TGCGCCAGCAGTATCCCGGACGGCTACGAGCAGTACGTC. Residues: CASSIPDGYEQYV.

V is TRBV10-1 and J is TRBJ2-3; TRBD2 matches 7 bases. The ends lost 4 bases at V and 2 bases at J; junction bases unmatched: 6. Germline values: CDR1 WNHNN, CDR2 SYGVQD (reference sequence). The CDR3 is 15 residues long. This chain's CDR3 is CASSGAGEVTDTQYF. The DNA of the CDR3 is TGCGCCAGCAGTGGTGCGGGAGAGGTCACAGATACGCAGTATTTT.

The CDR3 bases are TGCGCCAGCAGCCGTCGACAGGGGGCGATGGATCAGCCCCAGCATTTT. Protein product: CASSRRQGAMDQPQHF. V and J are TRBV4-1 and TRBJ1-5; 10 bases line up with TRBD1. Per the germline V gene, CDR1 is MGHRA and CDR2 is YSYEKL. V lost 4 bases to trimming and J lost 5 bases; unmatched junction nucleotides: 8. CDR3 length: 16 residues.

The chain links TRBV18 to TRBJ2-7, with D possibly called TRBD1 or TRBD2 (5 bases each). This CDR3 contains 13 residues. V gave up 4 bases and J gave up 2 bases, with 9 bases separating them. Germline V gene lookup returns CDR1 KGHSH and CDR2 LQKENI. CDR3 protein: CASSQGTTYEQYV. For the CDR3, the DNA is TGTGCCAGCTCACAGGGGACCACCTACGAGCAGTACGTC.

The chain recombines TRBV5-1 with TRBJ2-2; the match to TRBD2 covers 11 bases. This CDR3 is 16 amino acids long. The ends lost 0 bases at V and 7 bases at J; junction bases unmatched: 5. Germline V CDR1 and CDR2: SGHRS, YFSETQ. CDR3 residues: CASSLVLAGVGGELFF. In nucleotides, the CDR3 is TGCGCCAGCAGCTTGGTACTAGCGGGAGTCGGCGGGGAGCTGTTTTTT.

The rearrangement links TRBV2 to TRBJ2-2, with D possibly being TRBD1 or TRBD2 (5 bases each). The V gene's germline CDR1 is SNHLY and CDR2 FYNNEI. The CDR3 length is 12 residues. V was clipped by 6 bases and J by 6 bases, with 8 bases between them. The CDR3 nucleotides read TGTGCCAGCAGGGGGGTGGCCGGGGAGCTGTTTTTT. It yields the protein CASRGVAGELFF.

The rearrangement uses TRBV7-6 and TRBJ1-1; 7 nucleotides line up with TRBD1. The junction had 11 bases not matched to a gene; V was cut back by 5 bases and J by 11 bases. The CDR3 runs 13 residues. Germline values: CDR1 SGHVS, CDR2 FNYEAQ. CDR3 coding DNA: TGTGCCAGCAGCCAAAATGGTGGGACAGATGCTTTCTTT. Its protein product is CASSQNGGTDAFF.

The rearrangement joins TRBV15 to TRBJ2-7; the match to TRBD2 covers 7 bases. V was pared by 1 base and J by 6 bases, with 6 bases of the junction left unmatched. The CDR3 loop spans 14 amino acids. Germline CDR1 and CDR2: LNHNV and YYDKDF (reference sequence). CDR3 in DNA: TGTGCCACCAGCAGAGGGGGAGGGAGAATCGAGCAGTACTTC. Translated, it gives CATSRGGGRIEQYF.

The rearrangement uses TRBV12-5 and TRBJ2-3; 16 bases match TRBD2. Germline values: CDR1 LGHNT, CDR2 FRNRAP. J lost 7 bases, V lost 2 bases, and 6 bases had no gene match. The CDR3 sequence is 17 residues long. The CDR3 nucleotides read TGTGCTAGTGGTTTGCCGGGACTAGCGGGAGGGCTGAATACGCAGTATTTT. It encodes CASGLPGLAGGLNTQYF.

The chain links TRBV10-3 to TRBJ2-2, with D perhaps matching TRBD2 (5 bases). Trimming cost V 3 bases and J 1 base, with 9 bases left between them. Germline assignment: CDR1 ENHRY and CDR2 SYGVKD. The CDR3 runs to 15 residues. The DNA of the CDR3 is TGTGCCATCAGTGACGCCGGGAAGAACACCGGGGAGCTGTTTTTT. As protein: CAISDAGKNTGELFF.

The genes are TRBV29-1 and TRBJ2-1; 10 bases are a match to TRBD2. The CDR3 runs to 14 residues. V lost 4 bases, J lost 8 bases, and 8 bases stayed unmatched. Germline-derived CDR1 and CDR2 are SQVTM and ANQGSEA. The CDR3 reads CSVGTSGSGDEQFF. The DNA for the CDR3 is TGCAGCGTTGGGACTAGCGGTTCAGGGGATGAGCAGTTCTTC.

The chain recombines TRBV18 with TRBJ2-3; no reliable D call. Germline-derived CDR1 and CDR2 are KGHSH and LQKENI. The CDR3 contains 13 residues. Trimming left V 3 bases short and J 0 bases short, with 4 bases between. The chain's CDR3 is CASSPASTDTQYF. CDR3 nucleotides: TGTGCCAGCTCACCGGCTAGCACAGATACGCAGTATTTT.

This clone was seen only once. The chain uses TRBV10-3 and TRBJ2-1; D gene uncertain. The CDR3 covers 14 residues. Germline V gene lookup returns CDR1 ENHRY and CDR2 SYGVKD. V was trimmed by 3 bases and J by 4 bases, leaving 10 bases between them. This chain's CDR3 is CAISDSEPYNEQFF. As DNA, the CDR3 is TGTGCCATCAGTGACAGTGAACCTTACAATGAGCAGTTCTTC.

This chain links TRBV5-3 with TRBJ2-5, with 8 bases lining up with TRBD1. TRBV5-3 is an ORF, and what it does is uncertain. CDR3 length equals 15 residues. V shed 4 bases, J shed 2 bases, and the junction held 7 bases outside the gene matches. CDR3 bases: TGTGCCAGAAGCCTATTCGGGACAGGTCAAGAGACCCAGTACTTC. The encoded protein is CARSLFGTGQETQYF.

V usage is TRBV10-3 and J usage is TRBJ1-4, with D possibly matching TRBD1 (5 bases). This CDR3 spans 16 amino acids. Trimming left V 8 bases short and J 0 bases short, with 16 bases between. CDR1 and CDR2 (germline): ENHRY, SYGVKD. The CDR3 is CAIPGRRIATNEKLFF. The CDR3 coding sequence is TGTGCCATCCCGGGACGGAGGATTGCAACTAATGAAAAACTGTTTTTT.

The chain links TRBV11-2 to TRBJ2-1; D is undetermined. The CDR3 consists of 15 residues. Trimming cost V 1 base and J 7 bases, with 14 bases left between them. Per germline, CDR1 SGHAT and CDR2 FQNNGV. The DNA for the CDR3 is TGTGCCAGCAGCTTAGGGGGAACATTCCGGAATGAGCAGTTCTTC. Amino acids: CASSLGGTFRNEQFF.

The CDR3 DNA sequence: TGTGCCAGCAGTTACCAGGTCCGGGCTCTCCAAGAGACCCAGTACTTC. Translation: CASSYQVRALQETQYF. The chain couples TRBV6-5 to TRBJ2-5; unclear D gene. Between the trimmed V and J ends, which lost 2 bases and 1 base, there was a span of 14 bases. Germline V gene sequence: CDR1 MNHEY, CDR2 SVGAGI. This CDR3 contains 16 residues.

The chain carries TRBV7-8 and TRBJ2-1; 10 bases fit TRBD2. V lost 9 bases, J lost 2 bases, and 1 base stayed unmatched. CDR1 and CDR2 (germline): SGHVS, FQNEAQ. The CDR3 contains 13 residues. The chain's CDR3 is CASGTSAYNEQFF. The CDR3 DNA reads as TGTGCCAGTGGGACTAGCGCCTACAATGAGCAGTTCTTC.